This T cell receptor (beta chain) was found in a study of regulatory T cells in long-lasting Graves disease. The study, taken as a whole, reports: Between persistent patients, fewer than 3,500 public clonotypes were shared, exceeding the 900 to 1,000 shared between new patients.

With regard to this clonotype: The antigen remains unidentified. This may arise from a read error, as a much more abundant clone is one base away. The final CDR3 position lacks the conserved phenylalanine or tryptophan, pointing to a likely read error.

Arm-PCR of CDR3 regions and iRepertoire HTBI primers were used to build TCR beta libraries. Each CDR3 protein is one row after TCRdb ran MiXCR on the multiplex PCR reads. The sample shows 200,000 to 250,000 distinct CDR3 sequences, roughly 21% of them seen only once. Time point given: newly diagnosed GD, antithyroid drugs for less than 3 months. The TCR library was prepared using RNA isolated from PBMCs. Graves' disease diagnoses used American Thyroid Association guidelines. The sequencing here drew on peripheral blood mononuclear cells (PBMCs), taken at new diagnosis, from a patient treated with antithyroid drugs. This TCR was recovered from a female donor with Graves disease.

As DNA, the CDR3 is TGCAGTGCTTCAAGACAGGGCGATGAGCAGTTCCTC. Translating it yields CSASRQGDEQFL. The chain couples TRBV20-1 to TRBJ2-1; 7 positions agree with TRBD1. Germline V lookup: CDR1 DFQATT, CDR2 SNEGSKA (reference sequence). The V and J ends lost 5 bases and 8 bases, in that order; junction bases with no gene match: 6. The CDR3 contains 12 residues.